These T cell receptor beta chains were read from a single sample in a study of regulatory T cells in long-lasting Graves disease. MiXCR, run by TCRdb on the multiplex PCR reads, gives a single entry per CDR3 protein. The sample contains a few hundred thousand distinct CDR3 sequences, about 10% of which appear only once. This sample was also put to use in a study of T cells in Graves' hyperthyroidism and ophthalmopathy.

The specimen was peripheral blood mononuclear cells (PBMCs), collected at new diagnosis, from a patient treated with antithyroid drugs. These receptors all stem from a woman under 30 with Graves disease. Both conserved end residues are part of each CDR3. The order of the fields is V gene, J gene, CDR3 protein.

TRBV20-1	TRBJ1-6	CSARDQGSDSPLHF
TRBV6-2/TRBV6-3	TRBJ2-1	CASSYGGSPPEQFF
TRBV11-3	TRBJ2-5	CASSFPGEETQYF
TRBV4-1	TRBJ2-1	CASSSGLAGAQQFF
TRBV20-1	TRBJ2-1	CSARAGLAGSSNEQFF
TRBV27	TRBJ1-5	CASSSLAGGNQPQHF
TRBV20-1	TRBJ2-6	CSALGVGAGANVLTF
TRBV7-9	TRBJ2-2	CASSSPVTRGGELFF
TRBV2	TRBJ2-1	CASSLSGSEQFF
TRBV11-2	TRBJ2-3	CASSLSGHRADTQYF
TRBV19	TRBJ2-6	CASCSGANVLTF
TRBV29-1	TRBJ2-7	CSVSTGGGPYEQYF
TRBV7-8	TRBJ2-3	CASSFTRGGTDTQYF
TRBV5-1	TRBJ2-2	CASSMLGGRDGELFF
TRBV28	TRBJ2-1	CASRKGLEDEQFF
TRBV18	TRBJ2-2	CASSPDRADTGELFF
TRBV3-1	TRBJ1-2	CASSHTGRRRTF
TRBV18	TRBJ1-1	CASSPQTVNTEAFF
TRBV2	TRBJ1-1	CASSVQNTEAFF
TRBV28	TRBJ2-3	CAVRDNTDTQYF
TRBV18	TRBJ2-7	CASSPERYEQYF
TRBV11-2	TRBJ2-1	CASSSDAYSYNEQFF
TRBV12-3/TRBV12-4	TRBJ1-1	CASTMFGNTEAFF
TRBV10-3	TRBJ2-3	CAISPGLEAYTDTQYF
TRBV4-2	TRBJ2-1	CASSQDLGQGDEQFF
TRBV27	TRBJ1-6	CASSLLAGLTNSPLHF
TRBV5-4	TRBJ2-1	CASSLELAASYNEQFF
TRBV7-9	TRBJ2-5	CASSAGTGARETQYF
TRBV6-2/TRBV6-3	TRBJ2-1	CASSVLAGSDNEQFF
TRBV5-5	TRBJ2-7	CASSLVIGPYEQYF
TRBV28	TRBJ2-1	CASSRTGGNEQFF
TRBV11-2	TRBJ2-1	CASSLVVGTNEQFF
TRBV10-3	TRBJ1-5	CAISERTDSNQPQHF
TRBV4-3	TRBJ1-2	CASSPGLPQATYGYTF
TRBV9	TRBJ2-1	CASSARDSNNEQFF
TRBV6-1	TRBJ2-7	CASRPRGNSYEQYF
TRBV20-1	TRBJ2-7	CSARDLNGRVLYEQYF
TRBV4-3	TRBJ2-1	CASSQGLGQGYYNEQFF
TRBV28	TRBJ1-4	CASSSRDRVEKLFF
TRBV28	TRBJ2-2	CASSSIHQLGAVWF
TRBV28	TRBJ2-7	CASSGQGSNKGYF